This is a list of T cell receptor beta chains from one sample in a study of CD8 T cells in ankylosing spondylitis. TCRdb reanalysed the 5' RACE reads using MiXCR and keeps one entry per CDR3 protein. The repertoire holds a few hundred thousand distinct CDR3 sequences, with around 24% as singletons. Sequencing was performed on blood, either unsorted or a sorted T cell fraction (not recorded which). These receptors were obtained from a male donor with ankylosing spondylitis. Both conserved end residues are part of each CDR3. D genes are given only for firm matches. A clone size is listed for some rows: how often the clone was seen (once, few, many), or a class if it is expanded.

d_call j_call v_call clone_size cdr3_nt cdr3_aa
TRBD2 TRBJ2-1 TRBV3-1 . TGTGCCAGCAGGGTAGCGGGAGGCGCCTACAATGAGCAGTTCTTC CASRVAGGAYNEQFF
TRBD2 TRBJ2-7 TRBV28 few TGTGCCAGCAGTTTAAGGGTAGCGGGACTCTACGAGCAGTACTTC CASSLRVAGLYEQYF
TRBD1 TRBJ1-2 TRBV28 few TGTGCCAGCGCCTTCGGGGGGACAGAATATGGCTACACCTTC CASAFGGTEYGYTF
TRBD2 TRBJ2-1 TRBV12-3/TRBV12-4 few TGTGCCAGCAGGACTAGCGTTGAGCAGTTCTTC CASRTSVEQFF
TRBD1 TRBJ2-7 TRBV9 few TGTGCCAGCAGCGTTGGGGACAGATCCTACGAGCAGTACTTC CASSVGDRSYEQYF
. TRBJ1-1 TRBV5-1 few TGCGCCAGCAGCCCGGAATTTGGGGGCTGGACTGAAGCTTTCTTT CASSPEFGGWTEAFF
. TRBJ2-5 TRBV11-2 . TGTGCCAGCAGCCCGGAGGGTGGCGGAGAGACCCAGTACTTC CASSPEGGGETQYF
TRBD2 TRBJ2-3 TRBV20-1 few TGCAGTGCTAGAACCGGGGTAGCGGGAGTAGATACGCAGTATTTT CSARTGVAGVDTQYF
. TRBJ1-1 TRBV7-9 few TGTGCCAGCAGCTTAGATTACGTTGAAGCTTTCTTT CASSLDYVEAFF
. TRBJ2-1 TRBV20-1 few TGCAGTGCTAGAGATCCCCAGGGCAAGCAGTTCTTC CSARDPQGKQFF
TRBD2 TRBJ2-1 TRBV5-1 many TGCGCCAGTACCGGGACTAGCGGGAACAATGAGCAGTTCTTC CASTGTSGNNEQFF
TRBD1 TRBJ2-7 TRBV18 . TGTGCCAGCTCACTCGCCGGGACAGGGACCTACGAGCAGTACTTC CASSLAGTGTYEQYF
. TRBJ2-4 TRBV27 . TGTGCCAGCAAGAGGGGGTTAGCCAAAAACATTCAGTACTTC CASKRGLAKNIQYF
TRBD1 TRBJ1-6 TRBV4-2 . TGTGCCAGCAGCCCTTCGGGACAGAGCTTTTTCAATTCACCCCTCCACTTT CASSPSGQSFFNSPLHF
. TRBJ1-1 TRBV7-9 . TGTGCCAGCAGCGCCGGACGTGGTGGGAACACTGAAGCTTTCTTT CASSAGRGGNTEAFF
. TRBJ1-2 TRBV2 . TGTGGCCACTCGATGACAGTCTACTATGGCTACACCTTC CGHSMTVYYGYTF
TRBD2 TRBJ2-1 TRBV30 many TGTGCCTGGAGTTCGGGGAGCGGGATCTACAATGAGCAGTTCTTC CAWSSGSGIYNEQFF
TRBD2 TRBJ2-1 TRBV12-3/TRBV12-4 . TGTGCCAGCAGTAAGGGACTAGCGGAGGGCAATGAGCAGTTCTTC CASSKGLAEGNEQFF
. TRBJ2-5 TRBV5-1 . TGCGCCAGCAGCCTGGGCGTGGGGGAATTGGCCCAGTACTTC CASSLGVGELAQYF
. TRBJ2-3 TRBV6-1 . TGTGCCAGCATAAACAGCGGTTCCGATACGCAGTATTTT CASINSGSDTQYF
TRBD2 TRBJ2-2 TRBV10-3 many TGTGCCATCAGACCCGGGACTACGAACACCGGGGAGCTGTTTTTT CAIRPGTTNTGELFF
. TRBJ2-5 TRBV19 once TGTGCCAGTAGTACCCGCCTGGACCTGAACCAGTACTTC CASSTRLDLNQYF
. TRBJ1-2 TRBV29-1 . TGCAGCGCCCTTAATGGGCAAACTAACTATGGCTACACCTTC CSALNGQTNYGYTF
TRBD2 TRBJ2-1 TRBV10-3 . TGTGCCATTGGGACTAGCGGAGGGAATGAGCAGTTCTTC CAIGTSGGNEQFF
. TRBJ2-7 TRBV6-5 . TGTGCCAGCAGTTACTCTCAGGGGAGCTACGAGCAGTACTTC CASSYSQGSYEQYF
. TRBJ2-3 TRBV29-1 many TGCAGCGAGGACAGGGAGGGAGATACGCAGTATTTT CSEDREGDTQYF
. TRBJ1-4 TRBV24-1 many TGTGCCACCAGTGAACCAGGACAGAATGAAAAACTGTTTTTT CATSEPGQNEKLFF
. TRBJ2-2 TRBV7-2 many TGTGCCAGCAGCTTAGTTCCCCCCGGGGAGCTGTTTTTT CASSLVPPGELFF
. TRBJ2-7 TRBV3-1 . TGTGCCAGCAGCCATCTAAGTACCTACGAGCAGTACTTC CASSHLSTYEQYF
. TRBJ2-7 TRBV6-4 . TGTGCCAGCAGCCTAGGGGGGGGTAGCTGCTACGAGCAGTACTTC CASSLGGGSCYEQYF
TRBD2 TRBJ2-1 TRBV3-1 . TGTGCCAGCAGCCAGGGACTAGCGGGAGGTAGTGAGCAGTTCTTC CASSQGLAGGSEQFF
. TRBJ2-5 TRBV5-1 many TGTGCCAGCAGTTTAGGGTTGGGTGAGACCCAGTACTTC CASSLGLGETQYF
. TRBJ1-5 TRBV20-1 . TGCAGTGCTTCGGGACGGACTAGCAATCAGCCCCAGCATTTT CSASGRTSNQPQHF
TRBD2 TRBJ2-1 TRBV11-1 . TGTGCCAGCAGCAGGGGACTAGCGGGAGATCCCTCTTACAATGAGCAGTTCTTC CASSRGLAGDPSYNEQFF
TRBD1 TRBJ2-3 TRBV15 . TGTGCCACCAGCAGAGACGACAGGGGGGATACGGATACGCAGTATTTT CATSRDDRGDTDTQYF
. TRBJ2-3 TRBV28 . TGTGCCAGCAGTTTCGCGGGGCAAAAGGACACAGATACGCAGTATTTT CASSFAGQKDTDTQYF
. TRBJ2-7 TRBV10-3 few TGTGCCATCAGTGAGACAGCCACCCCTTCCTACGAGCAGTACTTC CAISETATPSYEQYF